This TCR beta chain was sequenced during a study of blood T cell repertoires in COVID-19. Looking at the study overall: The study drew acute and convalescent COVID-19 samples from the United States, Italy and Spain. From T cells, B-cell-depleted T cells, or PBMCs came the material, which was cDNA or gDNA.

With 3 bases removed from V and 4 bases from J, the gap between germline ends came to 9 bases. Germline CDR1 reads KGHSH; CDR2 reads LQKENI. This CDR3 has 13 amino acids. Authors' data handling: Amplification of reference gene primers provided the estimated nucleated cell counts. Sequenced by immunoSEQ multiplex PCR; TCRdb stores in-frame clones only, minus some. The V and J calls and the clone size are those of that table, but D and trimming were determined from the DNA. The profile shows some 74,000 clones, approximately 83% of them singletons. The clonotype was recovered from an elderly man with acute or convalescent COVID-19. The sample consisted of peripheral blood. The chain employs TRBV18 and TRBJ1-2, with unresolved D. This CDR3 reads CASSPSQSYGYTF. CDR3 sequence (DNA): TGTGCCAGCTCACCGAGTCAATCCTATGGCTACACCTTC.